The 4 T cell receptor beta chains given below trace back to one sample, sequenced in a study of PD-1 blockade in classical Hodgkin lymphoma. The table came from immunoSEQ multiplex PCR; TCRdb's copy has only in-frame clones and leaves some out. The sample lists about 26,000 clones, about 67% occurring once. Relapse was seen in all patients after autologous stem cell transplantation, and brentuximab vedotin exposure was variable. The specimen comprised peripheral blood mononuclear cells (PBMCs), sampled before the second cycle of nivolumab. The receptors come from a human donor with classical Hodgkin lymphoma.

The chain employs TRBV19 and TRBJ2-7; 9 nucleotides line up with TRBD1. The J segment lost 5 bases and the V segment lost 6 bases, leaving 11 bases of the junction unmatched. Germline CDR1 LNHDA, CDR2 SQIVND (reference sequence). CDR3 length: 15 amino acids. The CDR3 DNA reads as TGTGCCAGTAGCCGAACGGGACAGGGAACCCACGAGCAGTACTTC. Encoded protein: CASSRTGQGTHEQYF.

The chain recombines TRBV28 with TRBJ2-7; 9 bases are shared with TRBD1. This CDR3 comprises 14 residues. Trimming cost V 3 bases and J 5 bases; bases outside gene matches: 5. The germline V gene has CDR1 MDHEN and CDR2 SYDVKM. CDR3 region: CASSFLDRGNEQYF. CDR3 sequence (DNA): TGTGCCAGCAGTTTCTTGGACAGGGGAAACGAGCAGTACTTC.

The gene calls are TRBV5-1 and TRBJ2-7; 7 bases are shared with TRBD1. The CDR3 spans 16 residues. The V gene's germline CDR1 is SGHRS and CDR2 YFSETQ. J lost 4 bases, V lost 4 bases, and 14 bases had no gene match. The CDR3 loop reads CASSPGWGQLQYEQYF. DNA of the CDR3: TGCGCCAGCAGCCCTGGGTGGGGACAGCTTCAGTACGAGCAGTACTTC.

The chain's CDR3 is CASSYPGTGMGAFF. The CDR3, as DNA: TGTGCCAGCAGTTACCCTGGGACAGGGATGGGAGCTTTCTTT. The gene calls are TRBV6-6 and TRBJ1-1, with 9 bases identical to TRBD1. CDR3 length: 14 residues. Per the germline V gene, CDR1 is MNHNY and CDR2 is SVGAGI (reference sequence). V lost 2 bases, J lost 10 bases, and 8 bases stayed unmatched.